Listed here is a single TCR beta chain. The antigen is unknown. Only in-frame clones appear in the TCRdb table, and some are missing; sequencing was by immunoSEQ multiplex PCR. The sample has over 50,000 clones; 85% to 90% are singletons. Time point meaning: week 5, during vaccination. In every dose of vaccine, 300 ug of mutant IDH1 20-mer peptide was given alongside topical imiquimod. The data originate from a study of a mutant IDH1 vaccine in newly diagnosed glioma. Overall study: In weeks 1, 3, 5, 7, 11, 15, 19 and 23, patients were vaccinated. The initiation of vaccination occurred 4-6 weeks after radiotherapy alone, or with temozolomide cycles. The sex distribution of treated patients was about 60% male and about 38% female, with a mean age of around 40 years.

CDR1 and CDR2 from the germline V gene are MNHEY and SVGAGI. This CDR3 contains 13 residues. Trimming took off 2 bases at V and 1 base at J, with 5 bases between the two ends. The clonotype originates from a woman aged 40 to 50 with glioma. Sequencing was performed on PBMCs, taken from a glioma patient whose treatment included an IDH1 peptide vaccine. The chain has TRBV6-5 and TRBJ1-1; D is undetermined. The CDR3 region has the DNA TGTGCCAGCAGTTACCGTAAGAACACTGAAGCTTTCTTT. Amino acids: CASSYRKNTEAFF.